This T cell receptor beta chain originates from a study of blood T cell repertoires in COVID-19. Produced via immunoSEQ multiplex PCR; TCRdb's table is partial and in-frame only. Counted here are around 75,000 clones, around 89% occurring once; the ten biggest clones make up around 0.6%. The junction had 1 base not matched to a gene; V was cut back by 2 bases and J by 3 bases. Germline values: CDR1 SNHLY, CDR2 FYNNEI. The CDR3 length is 14 residues. The V call is TRBV2, the J call TRBJ1-2; 9 positions match TRBD1. The receptor's source is a man aged 55 to 70 with acute or convalescent COVID-19. Source material: peripheral blood. The DNA of the CDR3 is TGTGCCAGCAGTGAAAGGACAGGGGACTATGGCTACACCTTC. Encoded protein: CASSERTGDYGYTF. Variable domain in full (rest from reference TRBV2 and TRBJ1-2): EPEVTQTPSHQVTQMGQEVILRCVPISNHLYFYWYRQILGQKVEFLVSFYNNEISEKSEIFDDQFSVERPDGSNFTLKIRSTKLEDSAMYFCASSERTGDYGYTFGSGTRLTVV.